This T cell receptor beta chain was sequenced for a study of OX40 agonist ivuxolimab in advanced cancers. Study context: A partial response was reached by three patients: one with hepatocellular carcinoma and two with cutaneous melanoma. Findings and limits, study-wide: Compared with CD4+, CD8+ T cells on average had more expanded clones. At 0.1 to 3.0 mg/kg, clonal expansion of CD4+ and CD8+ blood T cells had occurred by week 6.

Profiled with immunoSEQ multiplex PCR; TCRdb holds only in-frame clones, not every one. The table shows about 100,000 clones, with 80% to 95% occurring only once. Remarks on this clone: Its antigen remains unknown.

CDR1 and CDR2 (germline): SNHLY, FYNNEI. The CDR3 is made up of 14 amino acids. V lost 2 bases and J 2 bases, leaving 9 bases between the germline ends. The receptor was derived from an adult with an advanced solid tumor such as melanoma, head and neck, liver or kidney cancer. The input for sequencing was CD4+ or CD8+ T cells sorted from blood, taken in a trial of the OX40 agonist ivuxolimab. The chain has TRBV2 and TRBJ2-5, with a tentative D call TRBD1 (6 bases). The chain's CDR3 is CASSERTVQETQYF. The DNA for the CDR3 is TGTGCCAGCAGTGAAAGGACAGTTCAAGAGACCCAGTACTTC.